This T cell receptor beta chain was sequenced in a study of radiation and T cells in renal cell carcinoma. With regard to this clone: Its antigen remains unknown.

Study results and limitations: From baseline, blood top tumor clonotypes peaked at 2 weeks post-radiation.

Sequencing was performed with immunoSEQ multiplex PCR; in TCRdb, only in-frame clones are kept and a portion is missing. This repertoire shows roughly 120,000 clones, roughly 85% found once; its top ten account for approximately 3%. Time point indicated: baseline pretreatment blood. Treatment in this sample: 15 Gy SBRT to primary tumor, nephrectomy 4 weeks later. Clear cell pathology was present in this patient's renal cell carcinoma. CDR3 length: 17 residues. The ends lost 5 bases at V and 0 bases at J; junction bases unmatched: 13. CDR1 is SGHRS and CDR2 is YFSETQ in the germline V gene. The chain is built from TRBV5-1 and TRBJ2-7, with 8 positions matching TRBD2. The origin of this receptor is a woman aged 60 to 75 with renal cell carcinoma. Material: blood, obtained from a patient whose treatment included radiotherapy and nephrectomy. The CDR3 nucleotides are TGCGCCAGCAGAAGACTACCAGCGGGGGCTATCTCCTACGAGCAGTACTTC. Encoded protein: CASRRLPAGAISYEQYF.